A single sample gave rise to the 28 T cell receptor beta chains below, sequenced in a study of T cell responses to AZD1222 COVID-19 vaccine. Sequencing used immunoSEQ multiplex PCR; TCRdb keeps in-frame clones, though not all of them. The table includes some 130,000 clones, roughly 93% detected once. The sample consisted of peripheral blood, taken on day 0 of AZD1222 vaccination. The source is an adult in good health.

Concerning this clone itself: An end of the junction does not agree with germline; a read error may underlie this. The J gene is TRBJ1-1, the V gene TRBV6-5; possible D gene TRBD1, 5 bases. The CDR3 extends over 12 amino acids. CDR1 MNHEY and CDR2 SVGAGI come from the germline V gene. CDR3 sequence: CASSYTRQGGIF. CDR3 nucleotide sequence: TGTGCCAGCAGTTATACTCGGCAGGGAGGGATCTTT.

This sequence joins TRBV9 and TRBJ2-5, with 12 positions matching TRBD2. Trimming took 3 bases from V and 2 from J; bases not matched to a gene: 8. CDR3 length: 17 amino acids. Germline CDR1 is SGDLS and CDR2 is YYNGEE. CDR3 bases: TGTGCCAGCAGCGCCGGGACTAGCGGGTTAGGTCAAGAGACCCAGTACTTC. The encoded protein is CASSAGTSGLGQETQYF.

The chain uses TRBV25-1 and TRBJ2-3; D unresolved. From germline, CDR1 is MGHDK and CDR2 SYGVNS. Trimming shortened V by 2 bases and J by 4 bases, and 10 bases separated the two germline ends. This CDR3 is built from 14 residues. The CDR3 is CASSELTSADTQYF. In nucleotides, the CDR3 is TGTGCCAGCAGTGAACTCACTTCGGCAGATACGCAGTATTTT.

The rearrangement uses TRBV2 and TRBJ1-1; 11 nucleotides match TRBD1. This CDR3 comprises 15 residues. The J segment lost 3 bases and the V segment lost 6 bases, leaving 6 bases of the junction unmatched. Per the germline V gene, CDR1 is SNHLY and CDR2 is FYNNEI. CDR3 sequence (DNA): TGTGCCAGCAGGGGGACAGGGGGACTGGACACTGAAGCTTTCTTT. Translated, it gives CASRGTGGLDTEAFF.

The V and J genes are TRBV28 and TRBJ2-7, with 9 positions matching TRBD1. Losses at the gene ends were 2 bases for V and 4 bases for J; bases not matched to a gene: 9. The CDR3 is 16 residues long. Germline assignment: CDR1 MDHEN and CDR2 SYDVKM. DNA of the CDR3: TGTGCCAGCAGTTTAAGGCGGGGACAGGGTAAATACGAGCAGTACTTC. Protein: CASSLRRGQGKYEQYF.

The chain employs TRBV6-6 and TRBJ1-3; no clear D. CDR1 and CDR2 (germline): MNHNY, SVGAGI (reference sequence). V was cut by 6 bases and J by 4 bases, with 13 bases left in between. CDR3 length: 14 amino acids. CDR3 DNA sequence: TGTGCCAGCAGCCGAGGGTTTGGGGGAAACACCATATATTTT. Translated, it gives CASSRGFGGNTIYF.

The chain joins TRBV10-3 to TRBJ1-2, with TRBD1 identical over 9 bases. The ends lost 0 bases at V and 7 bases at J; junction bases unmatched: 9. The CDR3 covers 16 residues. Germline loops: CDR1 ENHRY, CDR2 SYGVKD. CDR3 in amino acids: CAISESSDRGGSGYTF. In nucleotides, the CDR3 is TGTGCCATCAGTGAGTCCTCGGACAGGGGAGGGAGTGGCTACACCTTC.

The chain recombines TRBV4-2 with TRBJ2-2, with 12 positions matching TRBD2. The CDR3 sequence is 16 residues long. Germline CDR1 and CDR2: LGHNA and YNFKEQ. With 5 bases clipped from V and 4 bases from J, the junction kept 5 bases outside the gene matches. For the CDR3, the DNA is TGTGCCAGCAGCATTCCTAGCGGGAGGGTCACCGGGGAGCTGTTTTTT. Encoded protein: CASSIPSGRVTGELFF.

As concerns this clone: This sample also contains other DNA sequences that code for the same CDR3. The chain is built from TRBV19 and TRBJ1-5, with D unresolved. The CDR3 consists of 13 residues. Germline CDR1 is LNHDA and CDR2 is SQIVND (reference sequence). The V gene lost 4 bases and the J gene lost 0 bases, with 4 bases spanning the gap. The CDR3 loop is CASSRGSNQPQHF. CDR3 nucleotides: TGTGCCAGTAGTAGGGGTAGCAATCAGCCCCAGCATTTT.

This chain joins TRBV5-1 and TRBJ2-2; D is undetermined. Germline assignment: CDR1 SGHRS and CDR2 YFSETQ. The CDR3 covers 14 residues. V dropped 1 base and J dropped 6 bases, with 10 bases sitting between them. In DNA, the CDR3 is TGCGCCAGCAGCTTGCTGGTAGACTCCGGGGAGCTGTTTTTT. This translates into CASSLLVDSGELFF.

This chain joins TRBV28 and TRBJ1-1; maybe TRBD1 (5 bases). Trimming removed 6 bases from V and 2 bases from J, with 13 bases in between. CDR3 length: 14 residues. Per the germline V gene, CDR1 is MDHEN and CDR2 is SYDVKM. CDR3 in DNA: TGTGCCAGCAGCCCGGGACCGAGAAACACTGAAGCTTTCTTT. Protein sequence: CASSPGPRNTEAFF.

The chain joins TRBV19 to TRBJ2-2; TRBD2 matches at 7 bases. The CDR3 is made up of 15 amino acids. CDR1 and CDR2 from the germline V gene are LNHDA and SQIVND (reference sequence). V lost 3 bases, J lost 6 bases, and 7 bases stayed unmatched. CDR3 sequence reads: CASSIRGEGAGELFF. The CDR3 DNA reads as TGTGCCAGTAGTATTCGGGGGGAAGGAGCCGGGGAGCTGTTTTTT.

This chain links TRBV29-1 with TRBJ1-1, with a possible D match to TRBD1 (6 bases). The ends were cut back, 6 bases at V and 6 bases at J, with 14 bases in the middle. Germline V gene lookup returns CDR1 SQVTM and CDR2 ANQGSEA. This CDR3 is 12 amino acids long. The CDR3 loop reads CSVGARSAEAFF. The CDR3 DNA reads TGCAGCGTGGGGGCCCGAAGTGCTGAAGCTTTCTTT.

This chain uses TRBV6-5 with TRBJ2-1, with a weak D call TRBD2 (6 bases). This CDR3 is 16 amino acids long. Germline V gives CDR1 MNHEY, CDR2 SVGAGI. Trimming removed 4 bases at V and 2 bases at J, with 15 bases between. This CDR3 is CASSSSGTLAYNEQFF. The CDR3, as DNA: TGTGCCAGCAGTTCGTCCGGGACTCTCGCCTACAATGAGCAGTTCTTC.

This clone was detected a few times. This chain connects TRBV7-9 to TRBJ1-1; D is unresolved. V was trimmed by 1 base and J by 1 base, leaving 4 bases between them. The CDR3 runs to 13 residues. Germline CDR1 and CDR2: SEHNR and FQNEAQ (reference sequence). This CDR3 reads CASSLVANTEAFF. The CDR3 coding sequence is TGTGCCAGCAGCTTAGTCGCGAACACTGAAGCTTTCTTT.

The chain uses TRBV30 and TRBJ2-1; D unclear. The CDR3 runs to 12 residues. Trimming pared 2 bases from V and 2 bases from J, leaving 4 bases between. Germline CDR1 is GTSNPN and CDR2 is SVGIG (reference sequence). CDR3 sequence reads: CAWSPPYNEQFF. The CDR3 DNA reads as TGTGCCTGGAGTCCACCCTACAATGAGCAGTTCTTC.

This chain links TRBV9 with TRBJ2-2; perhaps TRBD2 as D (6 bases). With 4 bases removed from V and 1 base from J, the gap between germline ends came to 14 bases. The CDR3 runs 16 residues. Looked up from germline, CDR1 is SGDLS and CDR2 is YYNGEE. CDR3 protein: CASSLVGGGNTGELFF. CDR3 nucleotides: TGTGCCAGCAGCCTCGTCGGGGGAGGGAACACCGGGGAGCTGTTTTTT.

The chain's CDR3 is CASSPVGIEAKNIQYF. The CDR3 region has the DNA TGTGCCAGCAGCCCCGTGGGGATTGAAGCCAAAAACATTCAGTACTTC. The V and J genes are TRBV7-2 and TRBJ2-4; D unclear. Germline-derived CDR1 and CDR2 are SGHTA and FQGNSA. This CDR3 is built from 16 residues. Trimming removed 5 bases from V and 0 bases from J, with 14 bases in between.

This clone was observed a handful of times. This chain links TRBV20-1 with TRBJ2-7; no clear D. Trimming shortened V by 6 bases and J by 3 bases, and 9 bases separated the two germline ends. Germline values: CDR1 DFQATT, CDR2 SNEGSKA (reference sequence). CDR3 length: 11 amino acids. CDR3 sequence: CSATGLYEQYF. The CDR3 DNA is TGCAGTGCCACGGGTCTCTACGAGCAGTACTTC.

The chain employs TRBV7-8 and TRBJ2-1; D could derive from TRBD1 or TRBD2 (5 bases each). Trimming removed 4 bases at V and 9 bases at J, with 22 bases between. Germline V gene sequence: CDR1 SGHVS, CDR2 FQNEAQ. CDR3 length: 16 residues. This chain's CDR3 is CASSSHGGVGDIEQFF. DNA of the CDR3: TGTGCCAGCAGCTCTCATGGGGGAGTTGGCGACATTGAGCAGTTCTTC.

The DNA for the CDR3 is TGCGCCAGCAGCCAAGCCGGATCAGGGGGCTTAGGCTATGGCTACACCTTC. Translated: CASSQAGSGGLGYGYTF. The chain combines TRBV4-1 with TRBJ1-2; 8 bases align to TRBD1. The germline gives CDR1 MGHRA, CDR2 YSYEKL. V trimming: 1 base; J trimming: 4 bases; junction bases outside the gene matches: 11. This CDR3 has 17 residues.

CDR3 DNA sequence: TGTGCCAGCTCACCTTTTCCGCGGGGTACTGAAGCTTTCTTT. Translating it yields CASSPFPRGTEAFF. The J gene is TRBJ1-1, the V gene TRBV18; no clear D. CDR3 length: 14 residues. Germline loops: CDR1 KGHSH, CDR2 LQKENI. Trimming removed 3 bases at V and 5 bases at J, with 13 bases between.

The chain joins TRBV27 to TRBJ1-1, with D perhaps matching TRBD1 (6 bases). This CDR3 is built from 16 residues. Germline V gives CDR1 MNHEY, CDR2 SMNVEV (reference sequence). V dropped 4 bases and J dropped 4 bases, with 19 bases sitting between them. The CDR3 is CASSSLPPGVGTEAFF. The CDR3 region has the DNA TGTGCCAGCAGTTCCTTACCCCCAGGGGTAGGCACTGAAGCTTTCTTT.

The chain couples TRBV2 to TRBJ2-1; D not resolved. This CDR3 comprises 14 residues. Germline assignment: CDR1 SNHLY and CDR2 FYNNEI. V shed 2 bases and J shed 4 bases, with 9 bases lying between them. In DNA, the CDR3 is TGTGCCAGCAGTGAATCCTCCGGATACAATGAGCAGTTCTTC. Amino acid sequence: CASSESSGYNEQFF.

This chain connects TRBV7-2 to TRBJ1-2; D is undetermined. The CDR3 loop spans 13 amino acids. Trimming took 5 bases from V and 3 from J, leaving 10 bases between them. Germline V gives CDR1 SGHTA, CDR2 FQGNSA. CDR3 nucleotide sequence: TGTGCCAGCAGCATTAGCCGTGACTATGGCTACACCTTC. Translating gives CASSISRDYGYTF.

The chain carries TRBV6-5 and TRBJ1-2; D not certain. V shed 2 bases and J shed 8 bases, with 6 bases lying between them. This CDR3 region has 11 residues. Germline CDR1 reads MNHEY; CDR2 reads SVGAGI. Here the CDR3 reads CASSYGRGYTF. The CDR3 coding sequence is TGTGCCAGCAGTTACGGCCGCGGCTACACCTTC.

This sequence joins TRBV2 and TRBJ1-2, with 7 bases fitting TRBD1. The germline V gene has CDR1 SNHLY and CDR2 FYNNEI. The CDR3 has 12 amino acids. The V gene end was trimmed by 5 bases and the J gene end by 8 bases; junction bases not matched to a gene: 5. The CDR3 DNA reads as TGTGCCAGCAGTTCACAGGGGAACGGCTACACCTTC. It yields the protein CASSSQGNGYTF.

The DNA for the CDR3 is TGTGCCAGCAGCCAAGACTTAAATGAGCAGTTCTTC. This translates into CASSQDLNEQFF. This sequence joins TRBV3-1 (or the pseudogene TRBV3-2) and TRBJ2-1; D remains ambiguous. V lost 0 bases and J lost 7, with 4 bases in between. This CDR3 has 12 amino acids. Germline CDR1 reads LGHDT; CDR2 reads YNNKEL (reference sequence).